This TCR beta chain is from a study of blood T cell repertoires in COVID-19. Study in general: The United States, Italy and Spain were the sources of the acute and convalescent COVID-19 samples. From T cells, B-cell-depleted T cells, or PBMCs came the material, which was cDNA or gDNA.

Original analysis: Amplifying reference gene primers gave estimates of nucleated cell counts. Here immunoSEQ multiplex PCR was the method, and the copy in TCRdb shows in-frame clones only, minus some. The V and J calls and the clone size are those of that table, but D and trimming were determined from the DNA. The sample holds 70,000 to 80,000 clones, roughly 80% seen once. There are 16 residues in the CDR3. V lost 5 bases to trimming and J lost 2 bases, with 17 bases between them. Germline V gene sequence: CDR1 SGHNT, CDR2 YENEEA. The sequencing input was peripheral blood. The receptor's source is a woman of 80 years or more with acute or convalescent COVID-19. The V and J genes are TRBV11-3 and TRBJ2-3; TRBD2 might be the D (5 bases). CDR3 amino acids: CASSPKAEASTDTQYF. DNA for the CDR3: TGTGCCAGCAGCCCTAAGGCGGAGGCGTCCACAGATACGCAGTATTTT.